This TCR beta chain was profiled in a study of OX40 agonist ivuxolimab in advanced cancers. Study summary: Antecedent anti-PD-1, anti-PD-L1 or anti-CTLA-4 therapy was permissible, with approximately 44% having received some. Study findings and constraints: CD8+ T cells averaged more expanded clones than CD4+.

V was pared by 10 bases and J by 5 bases, with 14 bases between. Germline loops: CDR1 ENHRY, CDR2 SYGVKD. The CDR3 has 13 residues. Points on this clone: Its antigen is undetermined.

Using immunoSEQ multiplex PCR, the repertoire was profiled, and TCRdb retains in-frame clones only, with some absent. Of fewer than 45,000 clones in the sample, 70% to 90% were seen once. The chain is built from TRBV10-3 and TRBJ2-2; no firm D call. The receptor was derived from an adult with an advanced solid tumor such as melanoma, head and neck, liver or kidney cancer. Material: CD4+ or CD8+ T cells sorted from blood, obtained in a trial of the OX40 agonist ivuxolimab. The CDR3 region is CATGRPETGELFF. The CDR3 DNA reads TGTGCCACCGGCCGGCCCGAGACCGGGGAGCTGTTTTTT.